The rows below give T cell receptor beta chains drawn from one sample of a study of T cell responses to AZD1222 COVID-19 vaccine. Assay: immunoSEQ multiplex PCR; the TCRdb copy retains only in-frame clones and omits some. Among 130,000 to 150,000 clones listed, around nine tenths were seen once. Sequencing was performed on peripheral blood, taken 28 days after the second AZD1222 dose. Every receptor here comes from an adult who received the AZD1222 COVID-19 vaccine. Each CDR3 is given with its conserved first and last residue. D genes are given only for firm matches. Some rows have no size entry. The others give once, few or many, or a class for an expanded clone.

d_call,v_call,j_call,clone_size,cdr3_aa,cdr3_nt
-,TRBV13,TRBJ2-7,-,CASSLGQLSYEQYF,TGTGCCAGCAGCTTAGGACAGCTCTCCTACGAGCAGTACTTC
-,TRBV9,TRBJ2-5,-,CASSVGLRRGGETQYF,TGTGCCAGCAGCGTAGGGCTGCGGAGGGGAGGAGAGACCCAGTACTTC
TRBD1,TRBV27,TRBJ1-6,-,CASTTTGQGLNSPLHF,TGTGCCAGCACCACCACGGGACAGGGGCTAAATTCACCCCTCCACTTT
-,TRBV5-8,TRBJ1-2,-,CASSSGTGNYGYTF,TGTGCCAGCAGCTCCGGGACGGGGAACTATGGCTACACCTTC
-,TRBV2,TRBJ1-3,-,CASKDGNTIYF,TGTGCCAGCAAGGATGGAAACACCATATATTTT
-,TRBV5-4,TRBJ2-1,few,CASSLASLEGEQFF,TGTGCCAGCAGCTTGGCCAGCCTAGAGGGTGAGCAGTTCTTC
-,TRBV7-8,TRBJ1-1,-,CASSRREGRAEAFF,TGTGCCAGCAGCCGCAGGGAGGGGAGGGCTGAAGCTTTCTTT
-,TRBV5-8,TRBJ2-7,-,CASSWGRITGYEQYF,TGTGCCAGCAGCTGGGGTAGGATCACGGGCTACGAGCAGTACTTC
-,TRBV2,TRBJ1-5,once,CASSVRDLPGRNQPQHF,TGTGCCAGCAGTGTCCGGGACCTTCCTGGTCGCAATCAGCCCCAGCATTTT
TRBD1,TRBV19,TRBJ1-4,-,CASSIGNRGHEKLFF,TGTGCCAGTAGTATCGGGAACAGGGGCCATGAAAAACTGTTTTTT
-,TRBV9,TRBJ2-1,-,CASSEGWLGQAEQFF,TGTGCCAGCAGCGAGGGGTGGCTAGGGCAGGCTGAGCAGTTCTTC
-,TRBV12-3/TRBV12-4,TRBJ1-2,-,CASSAGGGSGYTF,TGTGCCAGCAGTGCTGGGGGGGGGTCCGGCTACACCTTC
-,TRBV10-3,TRBJ1-5,-,CAISEGGNQPQHF,TGTGCCATCAGTGAGGGGGGCAATCAGCCCCAGCATTTT
TRBD1,TRBV7-9,TRBJ2-2,-,CASSWQGAPGGELFF,TGTGCCAGCAGCTGGCAGGGGGCCCCGGGCGGGGAGCTGTTTTTT
-,TRBV4-3,TRBJ1-2,-,CASSQGFGRPGGYTF,TGCGCCAGCAGCCAGGGGTTTGGGAGGCCGGGTGGCTACACCTTC
TRBD1,TRBV15,TRBJ1-3,-,CATSRDPGTAGNTIYF,TGTGCCACCAGCAGAGACCCCGGGACAGCTGGAAACACCATATATTTT
-,TRBV15,TRBJ1-6,-,CATSGRQADSPLHF,TGTGCCACCAGCGGTCGACAGGCGGATTCACCCCTCCACTTT
-,TRBV20-1,TRBJ2-7,few,CSASLQADPYEQYF,TGCAGTGCTAGTCTACAGGCGGACCCCTACGAGCAGTACTTC
-,TRBV28,TRBJ2-3,-,CASTRYSASRLAQDTQYF,TGTGCCAGCACCCGGTACTCAGCCTCCCGCCTCGCCCAAGATACGCAGTATTTT
-,TRBV10-3,TRBJ1-1,once,CAISDGVGANTEAFF,TGTGCCATCAGTGATGGGGTGGGGGCGAACACTGAAGCTTTCTTT
-,TRBV27,TRBJ2-5,-,CASSFLGKGQETQYF,TGTGCCAGCAGTTTTCTGGGAAAGGGGCAAGAGACCCAGTACTTC
TRBD2,TRBV10-2,TRBJ2-2,-,CASSGLAGTGELFF,TGCGCCAGCAGTGGTCTAGCGGGCACCGGGGAGCTGTTTTTT
TRBD2,TRBV4-1,TRBJ2-2,-,CASSLAGGRTGELFF,TGCGCCAGCAGCCTAGCGGGAGGGCGAACCGGGGAGCTGTTTTTT
-,TRBV11-2,TRBJ2-7,-,CASSLDRALAGSYEQYF,TGTGCCAGCAGCTTAGATAGGGCTTTGGCGGGCTCCTACGAGCAGTACTTC
-,TRBV6-5,TRBJ1-5,-,CASSLRGQSNQPQHF,TGTGCCAGCAGCCTTCGCGGACAGTCCAATCAGCCCCAGCATTTT
-,TRBV27,TRBJ2-7,-,CASSFASSYEQYF,TGTGCCAGCAGTTTTGCCAGCTCCTACGAGCAGTACTTC
-,TRBV5-1,TRBJ2-7,-,CASSLGQGRYEQYF,TGCGCCAGCAGCTTGGGTCAGGGAAGGTACGAGCAGTACTTC
-,TRBV11-2,TRBJ1-4,-,CASSFHATNEKLFF,TGTGCCAGCAGCTTCCACGCAACTAATGAAAAACTGTTTTTT
-,TRBV7-6,TRBJ2-7,-,CASSLGDKGEQYF,TGTGCCAGCAGCTTAGGGGACAAGGGCGAGCAGTACTTC
TRBD1,TRBV6-2/TRBV6-3,TRBJ1-2,-,CASSYGTGLSNYGYTF,TGTGCCAGCAGTTACGGGACAGGCCTGTCTAACTATGGCTACACCTTC
-,TRBV7-2,TRBJ1-5,-,CASSPYRQDSNQPQHF,TGTGCCAGCAGCCCCTACCGACAGGATAGCAATCAGCCCCAGCATTTT
-,TRBV12-3/TRBV12-4,TRBJ1-5,-,CASSLGYQPQHF,TGTGCCAGCAGTTTAGGGTATCAGCCCCAGCATTTT
-,TRBV11-3,TRBJ2-7,-,CASSLEAGFSYEQYF,TGTGCCAGCAGCTTAGAGGCGGGATTCTCCTACGAGCAGTACTTC
TRBD2,TRBV5-5,TRBJ2-5,-,CASSLHPGSGRAAETQYF,TGTGCCAGCAGCTTGCATCCGGGTAGCGGGAGGGCCGCGGAGACCCAGTACTTC
-,TRBV19,TRBJ1-1,-,CASSMGRETEAFF,TGTGCCAGTAGTATGGGACGGGAGACTGAAGCTTTCTTT
-,TRBV19,TRBJ2-1,-,CASSIGMNNEQFF,TGTGCCAGTAGTATAGGAATGAACAATGAGCAGTTCTTC
-,TRBV6-2/TRBV6-3,TRBJ1-5,-,CASSTDPGMSQPQHF,TGTGCCAGCAGCACCGATCCAGGGATGAGTCAGCCCCAGCATTTT
-,TRBV11-2,TRBJ1-2,once,CASSEGSSPYYGYTF,TGTGCCAGCAGCGAGGGGAGCAGCCCTTACTATGGCTACACCTTC
-,TRBV9,TRBJ1-1,-,CASSVLPTMNTEAFF,TGTGCCAGCAGCGTTCTTCCGACTATGAACACTGAAGCTTTCTTT
-,TRBV7-8,TRBJ2-1,once,CASSPPPYAPDEQFF,TGTGCCAGCAGCCCCCCCCCGTACGCTCCTGATGAGCAGTTCTTC
TRBD1,TRBV4-1,TRBJ2-5,once,CASSHAGQGETQYF,TGCGCCAGCAGCCATGCCGGACAGGGGGAGACCCAGTACTTC
TRBD2,TRBV5-1,TRBJ2-1,-,CASTDRTSGSNEQFF,TGCGCCAGCACCGACCGGACTAGCGGGAGTAATGAGCAGTTCTTC
-,TRBV7-9,TRBJ2-1,-,CASSSRDLTGSNEQFF,TGTGCCAGCAGCTCAAGGGACTTGACAGGATCCAATGAGCAGTTCTTC
-,TRBV4-2,TRBJ1-5,-,CASSQDERQLSNQPQHF,TGTGCCAGCAGCCAAGATGAGCGACAGTTGAGCAATCAGCCCCAGCATTTT
TRBD1,TRBV7-3,TRBJ2-1,-,CASSSPGQGNNEQFF,TGTGCCAGCAGCTCCCCGGGACAGGGGAACAATGAGCAGTTCTTC